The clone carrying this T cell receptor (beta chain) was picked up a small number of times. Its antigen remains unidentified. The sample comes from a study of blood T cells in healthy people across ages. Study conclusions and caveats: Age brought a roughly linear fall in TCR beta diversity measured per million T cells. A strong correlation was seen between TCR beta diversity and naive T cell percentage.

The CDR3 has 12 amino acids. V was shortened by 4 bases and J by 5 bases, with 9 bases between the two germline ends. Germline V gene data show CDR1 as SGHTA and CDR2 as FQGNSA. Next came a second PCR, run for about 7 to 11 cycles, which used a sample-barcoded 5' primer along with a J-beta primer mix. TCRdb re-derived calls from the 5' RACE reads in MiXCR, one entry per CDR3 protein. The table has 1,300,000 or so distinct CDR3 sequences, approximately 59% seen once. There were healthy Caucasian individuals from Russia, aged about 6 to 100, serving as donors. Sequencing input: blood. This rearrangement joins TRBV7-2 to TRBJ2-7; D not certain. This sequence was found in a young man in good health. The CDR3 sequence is CASSSRVDEQYF. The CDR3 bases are TGTGCCAGCAGCTCCCGGGTGGACGAGCAGTACTTC.